Listed below are T cell receptor beta chains from one sample, sequenced in a study of blood T cell repertoires in COVID-19. Here immunoSEQ multiplex PCR was the method, and the copy in TCRdb shows in-frame clones only, minus some. The data show some 220,000 clones, with around 90% seen just once and around 0.9% held by the top ten. The sample comprised peripheral blood. The receptors derive from a man younger than 40 with COVID-19, enrolled during active disease. Both conserved end residues are part of each CDR3. The order of the fields is J gene, D gene, V gene, clone size, CDR3 DNA, CDR3 protein. A D gene is named only where the DNA matches it firmly. Clone size is given for some rows only: seen once, a few or many times, or a class if the clone is expanded.

J gene: TRBJ2-2
D gene: TRBD1
V gene: TRBV4-1
clone size: -
CDR3 DNA: TGCGCCAGCAGAACCGGGACAGGGGGTGCCGGGGAGCTGTTTTTT
CDR3 protein: CASRTGTGGAGELFF

J gene: TRBJ1-4
D gene: -
V gene: TRBV5-5
clone size: once
CDR3 DNA: TGTGCCAGCAGGACCGACCCGGGACTCACTGCAACTAATGAAAAACTGTTTTTT
CDR3 protein: CASRTDPGLTATNEKLFF

J gene: TRBJ1-2
D gene: -
V gene: TRBV6-1
clone size: -
CDR3 DNA: TGTGCCAGCAGTGAAGCGGCTGGAGCGGCGGGTGGCTACACCTTC
CDR3 protein: CASSEAAGAAGGYTF

J gene: TRBJ1-1
D gene: TRBD1
V gene: TRBV27
clone size: -
CDR3 DNA: TGTGCCAGCAGCAGGGACAGGGGTTTTTACTCAGCTTTCTTT
CDR3 protein: CASSRDRGFYSAFF

J gene: TRBJ1-1
D gene: TRBD1
V gene: TRBV11-2
clone size: -
CDR3 DNA: TGTGCCAGCAGCTATACAGGGGGTTGGACTGAAGCTTTCTTT
CDR3 protein: CASSYTGGWTEAFF

J gene: TRBJ2-7
D gene: TRBD1
V gene: TRBV5-1
clone size: -
CDR3 DNA: TGCGCCAGCAGCTCCCAACAGGGGGCATCCTACGAGCAGTACTTC
CDR3 protein: CASSSQQGASYEQYF

J gene: TRBJ1-6
D gene: -
V gene: TRBV19
clone size: -
CDR3 DNA: TGTGCCAGTAGTATAGCGCGGGGGGCTGGTTCACCCCTCCACTTT
CDR3 protein: CASSIARGAGSPLHF

J gene: TRBJ1-6
D gene: -
V gene: TRBV12-3/TRBV12-4
clone size: once
CDR3 DNA: TGTGCCAGCAGTTTAAAATGGGCGCCCCTCCACTTT
CDR3 protein: CASSLKWAPLHF

J gene: TRBJ2-6
D gene: -
V gene: TRBV6-6
clone size: -
CDR3 DNA: TGTGCCAGCAGTCCCCCCCGGGGAACCTCTGGGGCCAACGTCCTGACTTTC
CDR3 protein: CASSPPRGTSGANVLTF

J gene: TRBJ2-1
D gene: TRBD2
V gene: TRBV11-3
clone size: -
CDR3 DNA: TGTGCCAGCAGCCCCCATGCTAGCGGGGGGTACAATGAGCAGTTCTTC
CDR3 protein: CASSPHASGGYNEQFF

J gene: TRBJ2-3
D gene: -
V gene: TRBV21-1
clone size: -
CDR3 DNA: TGTGCCAGCACCATGACAGCTACTAGCACAGATACGCAGTATTTT
CDR3 protein: CASTMTATSTDTQYF

J gene: TRBJ2-7
D gene: -
V gene: TRBV21-1
clone size: -
CDR3 DNA: TGTGCCAGCAGCAAATACCTAGCGGCCTACGAGCAGTACTTC
CDR3 protein: CASSKYLAAYEQYF

J gene: TRBJ2-3
D gene: TRBD2
V gene: TRBV14
clone size: -
CDR3 DNA: TGTGCCAGCAGCCCCATAGCGGGGGGGGGAGATACGCAGTATTTT
CDR3 protein: CASSPIAGGGDTQYF

J gene: TRBJ1-6
D gene: -
V gene: TRBV10-3
clone size: -
CDR3 DNA: TGTGCCATCAGTGAGTCCCGGGAAGGGTCACCCCTCCACTTT
CDR3 protein: CAISESREGSPLHF

J gene: TRBJ2-1
D gene: -
V gene: TRBV5-4
clone size: -
CDR3 DNA: TGTGCCAGCAGCTTGGCCCAGGGGTCCTACAATGAGCAGTTCTTC
CDR3 protein: CASSLAQGSYNEQFF

J gene: TRBJ2-1
D gene: -
V gene: TRBV24-1
clone size: -
CDR3 DNA: TGTGCCACCAGTGGTGCCGGGACTGGGTCCTACAATGAGCAGTTCTTC
CDR3 protein: CATSGAGTGSYNEQFF

J gene: TRBJ1-2
D gene: -
V gene: TRBV27
clone size: -
CDR3 DNA: TGTGCCAGCAGTCCGGGACTGAACTATGGCTACACCTTC
CDR3 protein: CASSPGLNYGYTF

J gene: TRBJ2-2
D gene: -
V gene: TRBV7-9
clone size: -
CDR3 DNA: TGTGCCAGCAGCTTAAGGCAGGGTAATGGCGGGGAGCTGTTTTTT
CDR3 protein: CASSLRQGNGGELFF

J gene: TRBJ2-5
D gene: -
V gene: TRBV11-2
clone size: -
CDR3 DNA: TGTGCCAGCAGCTTAACTGTTACGTGGGCAGAAGAGACCCAGTACTTC
CDR3 protein: CASSLTVTWAEETQYF

J gene: TRBJ1-1
D gene: TRBD1
V gene: TRBV6-2/TRBV6-3
clone size: -
CDR3 DNA: TGTGCCAGCAGTTACTCGGACAGGGGGCCCACTTTGAACACTGAAGCTTTCTTT
CDR3 protein: CASSYSDRGPTLNTEAFF

J gene: TRBJ1-2
D gene: TRBD1
V gene: TRBV7-9
clone size: -
CDR3 DNA: TGTGCCAGCAGCCGAGGGACAGACAACTATGGCTACACCTTC
CDR3 protein: CASSRGTDNYGYTF

J gene: TRBJ2-7
D gene: -
V gene: TRBV29-1
clone size: -
CDR3 DNA: TGCAGCGTTGATAAAGGGGATGAAGGCGAGCAGTACTTC
CDR3 protein: CSVDKGDEGEQYF

J gene: TRBJ1-2
D gene: TRBD1
V gene: TRBV14
clone size: -
CDR3 DNA: TGTGCCAGCAGCCGCCAGACAGGGGACTATGGCTACACCTTC
CDR3 protein: CASSRQTGDYGYTF

J gene: TRBJ2-7
D gene: TRBD1
V gene: TRBV14
clone size: -
CDR3 DNA: TGTGCCAGCCGTCGACAGGGGGCGGGGGAGCAGTACTTC
CDR3 protein: CASRRQGAGEQYF

J gene: TRBJ2-7
D gene: -
V gene: TRBV4-1
clone size: -
CDR3 DNA: TGCGCCAGCAGCCAAGCGTTTGGGAGCTACGAGCAGTACTTC
CDR3 protein: CASSQAFGSYEQYF

J gene: TRBJ1-3
D gene: -
V gene: TRBV5-3
clone size: -
CDR3 DNA: TGTGCCAGAAGTCGTCTCAAATGTTGGGCCCGAGGAAACACCATATATTTT
CDR3 protein: CARSRLKCWARGNTIYF

J gene: TRBJ1-2
D gene: -
V gene: TRBV5-1
clone size: -
CDR3 DNA: TGCGCCAGCAGCTTGGCCTCAGGGCCAAACTATGGCTACACCTTC
CDR3 protein: CASSLASGPNYGYTF

J gene: TRBJ2-1
D gene: -
V gene: TRBV5-1
clone size: -
CDR3 DNA: TGCGCCAGCCGACAACTAGAGTTAGACAATGAGCAGTTCTTC
CDR3 protein: CASRQLELDNEQFF

J gene: TRBJ1-1
D gene: -
V gene: TRBV9
clone size: -
CDR3 DNA: TGTGCCAGCAGCGTAGGGTACAGGGAAAGTAATGAAGCTTTCTTT
CDR3 protein: CASSVGYRESNEAFF

J gene: TRBJ1-2
D gene: -
V gene: TRBV9
clone size: -
CDR3 DNA: TGTGCCAGCAGCCTCGGTTCCGGGATGCATGGCTACACCTTC
CDR3 protein: CASSLGSGMHGYTF

J gene: TRBJ1-2
D gene: TRBD1
V gene: TRBV6-5
clone size: -
CDR3 DNA: TGTGCCAGCAGACCCGGGACAGGGGCTAACTATGGCTACACCTTC
CDR3 protein: CASRPGTGANYGYTF

J gene: TRBJ2-2
D gene: -
V gene: TRBV3-1/TRBV3-2
clone size: once
CDR3 DNA: TGTGCCAGCTGCGAGGCGCGGGGGCCGAACACCGGGGAGCTGTTTTTT
CDR3 protein: CASCEARGPNTGELFF

J gene: TRBJ1-5
D gene: TRBD1
V gene: TRBV4-1
clone size: -
CDR3 DNA: TGCGCCAGCAGCCTGGGACAGGGAGACCAGCCCCAGCATTTT
CDR3 protein: CASSLGQGDQPQHF

J gene: TRBJ2-7
D gene: TRBD1
V gene: TRBV10-1
clone size: few
CDR3 DNA: TGCGCCAGCAGCTCGGGACAGGGCGGGGAGCAGTACTTC
CDR3 protein: CASSSGQGGEQYF

J gene: TRBJ2-3
D gene: -
V gene: TRBV27
clone size: -
CDR3 DNA: TGTGCCAGCAGTTTCGCGGGGGCCCGGGGGGCAGATACGCAGTATTTT
CDR3 protein: CASSFAGARGADTQYF

J gene: TRBJ1-2
D gene: TRBD1
V gene: TRBV6-5
clone size: few
CDR3 DNA: TGTGCCAGCATAGGCCCGGGACAGGGGGTTCTTGGCTACACCTTC
CDR3 protein: CASIGPGQGVLGYTF

J gene: TRBJ2-3
D gene: -
V gene: TRBV2
clone size: -
CDR3 DNA: TGTGCCAGCAGTGAAGCCGGCAGGGGCACAGATACGCAGTATTTT
CDR3 protein: CASSEAGRGTDTQYF

J gene: TRBJ1-1
D gene: -
V gene: TRBV6-5
clone size: -
CDR3 DNA: TGTGCCAGCAGTTACGGACGGGACTTGAAAGCTTTCTTT
CDR3 protein: CASSYGRDLKAFF

J gene: TRBJ1-2
D gene: TRBD1
V gene: TRBV9
clone size: -
CDR3 DNA: TGTGCCAGCAGCGGGAGCGCGACAGGGTGGCGGGGCTACACCTTC
CDR3 protein: CASSGSATGWRGYTF

J gene: TRBJ2-5
D gene: TRBD1
V gene: TRBV10-3
clone size: -
CDR3 DNA: TGTGCCATCAGGACCGACAGGGGGCTGGAGACCCAGTACTTC
CDR3 protein: CAIRTDRGLETQYF

J gene: TRBJ1-2
D gene: TRBD1
V gene: TRBV20-1
clone size: -
CDR3 DNA: TGCAGTGCTAGTTCCGGGACAGCGAACTATGGCTACACCTTC
CDR3 protein: CSASSGTANYGYTF

J gene: TRBJ1-6
D gene: -
V gene: TRBV2
clone size: -
CDR3 DNA: TGTGCCAGCAACGAGGGAGATTCACCCCTCCACTTT
CDR3 protein: CASNEGDSPLHF

J gene: TRBJ1-5
D gene: TRBD1
V gene: TRBV6-1
clone size: -
CDR3 DNA: TGTGCCAGCAGTGAAGTGGGCGGGACAGGGAATCAGCCCCAGCATTTT
CDR3 protein: CASSEVGGTGNQPQHF

J gene: TRBJ2-3
D gene: -
V gene: TRBV6-5
clone size: few
CDR3 DNA: TGTGCCAGCACCGGCGGAGACGGCCAAAATACGCAGTATTTT
CDR3 protein: CASTGGDGQNTQYF

J gene: TRBJ2-3
D gene: -
V gene: TRBV15
clone size: -
CDR3 DNA: TGTGCCACCAGCAGAGATTTGGTAGACACGAGCACAGATACGCAGTATTTT
CDR3 protein: CATSRDLVDTSTDTQYF

J gene: TRBJ1-2
D gene: -
V gene: TRBV5-3
clone size: once
CDR3 DNA: TGTGCCAGAAGTCGTCCCATTTTTTTTCGGGTCGAAGATGGCTACACCTTC
CDR3 protein: CARSRPIFFRVEDGYTF

J gene: TRBJ1-5
D gene: -
V gene: TRBV5-1
clone size: -
CDR3 DNA: TGCGCCAGCGCCCCCTCGGTAGGAGGTCAGCCCCAGCATTTT
CDR3 protein: CASAPSVGGQPQHF

J gene: TRBJ1-6
D gene: -
V gene: TRBV18
clone size: -
CDR3 DNA: TGTGCCAGCTCACCCGTACAGGCGGGGGGCAATTCACCCCTCCACTTT
CDR3 protein: CASSPVQAGGNSPLHF

J gene: TRBJ2-2
D gene: -
V gene: TRBV3-1/TRBV3-2
clone size: -
CDR3 DNA: TGTGCCAGCAGCCAAACGGGCACCGGGGAGCTGTTTTTT
CDR3 protein: CASSQTGTGELFF

J gene: TRBJ2-1
D gene: -
V gene: TRBV7-9
clone size: -
CDR3 DNA: TGTGCCAGCAGCTTAGTGGAGGGGAACTCCTACAATGAGCAGTTCTTC
CDR3 protein: CASSLVEGNSYNEQFF

J gene: TRBJ2-1
D gene: TRBD2
V gene: TRBV7-3
clone size: -
CDR3 DNA: TGTGCCAGCAGCTTTAGCGGGGGGGCCGTTATCAATGAGCAGTTCTTC
CDR3 protein: CASSFSGGAVINEQFF

J gene: TRBJ1-2
D gene: TRBD1
V gene: TRBV6-5
clone size: -
CDR3 DNA: TGTGCCAGCAGTAACAGGGGAGGAGATGGCTACACCTTC
CDR3 protein: CASSNRGGDGYTF

J gene: TRBJ2-5
D gene: -
V gene: TRBV3-1/TRBV3-2
clone size: -
CDR3 DNA: TGTGCCAGCAGCCAAACAGGGACGACCCAGTACTTC
CDR3 protein: CASSQTGTTQYF

J gene: TRBJ1-2
D gene: -
V gene: TRBV2
clone size: -
CDR3 DNA: TGTGCCAGCGGAGACAGGCGAGCTTACGATGGCTACACCTTC
CDR3 protein: CASGDRRAYDGYTF

J gene: TRBJ2-7
D gene: TRBD1
V gene: TRBV19
clone size: -
CDR3 DNA: TGTGCCAGTAGACCTACCCGGGACAGGAGGTACGAGCAGTACTTC
CDR3 protein: CASRPTRDRRYEQYF